The 7 T cell receptor beta chains given below trace back to one sample, sequenced in a study of shared T cell receptors in the human thymus. The protocol was immunoSEQ multiplex PCR, while the TCRdb copy is restricted to in-frame clones and leaves out a portion. The top ten clones hold 0.0095% to 0.012% of a sample with hundreds of thousands of clones, around 89% of them seen once. These data also formed part of another study, on human thymus T cells.

What was sequenced was thymocytes. The receptor set was obtained from a boy younger than two with a congenital heart defect.

V gene TRBV11-2 combines with J gene TRBJ2-3; TRBD2 might be the D (5 bases). CDR3 length equals 14 residues. V was pared by 5 bases and J by 5 bases, with 14 bases between. Per the germline V gene, CDR1 is SGHAT and CDR2 is FQNNGV. This chain's CDR3 is CASSPDGEQDTQYF. CDR3 DNA: TGTGCCAGCAGCCCCGATGGGGAGCAAGATACGCAGTATTTT.

The chain is built from TRBV2 and TRBJ2-7, with TRBD2 as a possible D gene (7 bases). The V gene's germline CDR1 is SNHLY and CDR2 FYNNEI. Trimming pared 4 bases from V and 0 bases from J, leaving 13 bases between. This CDR3 has 15 residues. The CDR3, as DNA: TGTGCCAGCAGTGCGGGGGGCCCCAGCTCCTACGAGCAGTACTTC. It yields the protein CASSAGGPSSYEQYF.

The chain links TRBV5-6 to TRBJ2-7, with TRBD2 identical over 14 bases. From germline, CDR1 is SGHDT and CDR2 YYEEEE. V lost 4 bases, J lost 3 bases, and 6 bases stayed unmatched. This CDR3 region has 16 residues. In DNA form, the CDR3 reads TGTGCCAGCAGCGAAGGGACTAGCGGGAGTTACTACGAGCAGTACTTC. It is translated as CASSEGTSGSYYEQYF.

This chain uses TRBV4-3 with TRBJ2-6; the D is unclear. The CDR3 spans 18 residues. V shed 1 base and J shed 0 bases, with 13 bases lying between them. Germline V gene sequence: CDR1 LGHNA, CDR2 YSLEER. CDR3 protein: CASSQARAIISGANVLTF. Written as DNA, the CDR3 is TGCGCCAGCAGCCAAGCAAGAGCGATAATCTCTGGGGCCAACGTCCTGACTTTC.

The chain is built from TRBV5-1 and TRBJ2-1, with D perhaps matching TRBD2 (6 bases). Germline V gives CDR1 SGHRS, CDR2 YFSETQ. The CDR3 covers 14 residues. The V and J ends lost 3 bases and 1 base respectively, with 8 bases between them. This CDR3 is CASSSRDSYNEQFF. CDR3 bases: TGCGCCAGCAGCTCGCGGGATTCCTACAATGAGCAGTTCTTC.

The chain has TRBV2 and TRBJ1-1, with unresolved D. Germline-derived CDR1 and CDR2 are SNHLY and FYNNEI. CDR3 length: 12 amino acids. Trimming took 6 bases from V and 3 from J, leaving 8 bases between them. DNA of the CDR3: TGTGCCAGCAGAACGGGTTACACTGAAGCTTTCTTT. Its protein product is CASRTGYTEAFF. The complete variable domain, with remaining parts taken from reference TRBV2 and TRBJ1-1, reads EPEVTQTPSHQVTQMGQEVILRCVPISNHLYFYWYRQILGQKVEFLVSFYNNEISEKSEIFDDQFSVERPDGSNFTLKIRSTKLEDSAMYFCASRTGYTEAFFGQGTRLTVV.

The CDR3 DNA follows: TGTGCCAGCAGCTTAGCGGCGGGAGGAACCTACGAGCAGTACTTC. This sequence encodes CASSLAAGGTYEQYF. This chain links TRBV7-2 with TRBJ2-7; 8 positions agree with TRBD2. Germline CDR1 reads SGHTA; CDR2 reads FQGNSA. V was clipped by 0 bases and J by 2 bases; unmatched bases: 3. The CDR3 runs 15 residues.